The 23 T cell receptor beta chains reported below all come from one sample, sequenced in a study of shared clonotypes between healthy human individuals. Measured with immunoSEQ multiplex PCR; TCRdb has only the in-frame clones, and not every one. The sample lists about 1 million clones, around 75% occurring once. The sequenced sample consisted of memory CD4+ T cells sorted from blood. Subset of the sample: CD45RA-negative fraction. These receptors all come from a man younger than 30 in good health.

The CDR3 DNA is TGTGCCACCTCTGGGACAAGAAACACCGGGGAGCTGTTTTTT. Translation gives CATSGTRNTGELFF. The chain joins TRBV7-9 to TRBJ2-2; maybe TRBD1 (6 bases). The germline gives CDR1 SEHNR, CDR2 FQNEAQ (reference sequence). CDR3 length equals 14 residues. The ends were cut back, 10 bases at V and 2 bases at J, with 14 bases in the middle.

The CDR3 here is CASSFGGAGSIGYTF. In DNA, the CDR3 is TGTGCCAGCAGCTTTGGGGGCGCGGGATCTATAGGCTACACCTTC. The rearrangement joins TRBV5-4 to TRBJ1-2, with D possibly TRBD1 on 6 matching bases. The germline V gene encodes CDR1 SGHNT and CDR2 YYREEE (reference sequence). V gave up 2 bases and J gave up 8 bases, with 19 bases separating them. The CDR3 contains 15 residues.

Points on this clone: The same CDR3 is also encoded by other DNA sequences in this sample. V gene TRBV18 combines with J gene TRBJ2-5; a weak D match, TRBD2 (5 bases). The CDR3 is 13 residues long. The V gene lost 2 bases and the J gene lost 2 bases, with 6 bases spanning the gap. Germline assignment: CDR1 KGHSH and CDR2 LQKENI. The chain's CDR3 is CASSPGEQETQYF. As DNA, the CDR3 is TGTGCCAGCTCACCAGGGGAGCAAGAGACCCAGTACTTC.

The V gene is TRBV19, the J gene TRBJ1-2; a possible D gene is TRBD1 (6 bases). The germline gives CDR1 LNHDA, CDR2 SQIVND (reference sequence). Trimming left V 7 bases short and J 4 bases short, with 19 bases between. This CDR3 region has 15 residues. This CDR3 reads CASTPLRGVGYGYTF. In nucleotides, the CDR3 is TGTGCCAGTACCCCACTAAGGGGGGTCGGCTATGGCTACACCTTC.

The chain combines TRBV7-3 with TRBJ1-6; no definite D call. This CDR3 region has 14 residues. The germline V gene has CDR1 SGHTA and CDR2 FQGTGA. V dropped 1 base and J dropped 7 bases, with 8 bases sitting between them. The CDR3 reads CASSLNGNNSPLHF. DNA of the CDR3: TGTGCCAGCAGCTTAAATGGCAACAATTCACCCCTCCACTTT.

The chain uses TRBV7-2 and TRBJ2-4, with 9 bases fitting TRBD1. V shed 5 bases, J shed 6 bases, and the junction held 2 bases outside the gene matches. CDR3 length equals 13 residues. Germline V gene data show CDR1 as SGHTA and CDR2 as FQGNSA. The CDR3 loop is CASSPDRGNIQYF. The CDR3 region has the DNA TGTGCCAGCAGCCCGGACAGGGGAAACATTCAGTACTTC.

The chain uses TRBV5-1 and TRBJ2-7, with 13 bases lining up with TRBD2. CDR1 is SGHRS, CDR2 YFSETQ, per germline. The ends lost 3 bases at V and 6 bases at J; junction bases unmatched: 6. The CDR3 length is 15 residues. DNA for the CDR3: TGCGCCAGCAGCTCTCCGGGACTAGCGGGGTTCGAGCAGTACTTC. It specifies CASSSPGLAGFEQYF. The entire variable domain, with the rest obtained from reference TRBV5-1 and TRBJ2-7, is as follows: KAGVTQTPRYLIKTRGQQVTLSCSPISGHRSVSWYQQTPGQGLQFLFEYFSETQRNKGNFPGRFSGRQFSNSRSEMNVSTLELGDSALYLCASSSPGLAGFEQYFGPGTRLTVT.

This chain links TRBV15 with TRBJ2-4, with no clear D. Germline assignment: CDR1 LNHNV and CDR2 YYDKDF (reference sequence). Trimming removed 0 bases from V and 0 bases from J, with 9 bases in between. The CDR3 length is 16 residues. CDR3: CATSREKGLAKNIQYF. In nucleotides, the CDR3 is TGTGCCACCAGCAGAGAGAAGGGTTTAGCCAAAAACATTCAGTACTTC.

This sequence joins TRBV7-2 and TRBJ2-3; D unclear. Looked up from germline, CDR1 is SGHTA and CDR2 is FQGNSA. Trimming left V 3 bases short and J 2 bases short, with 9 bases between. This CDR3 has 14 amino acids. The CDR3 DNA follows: TGTGCCAGCAGCTTCGGGTCATCCACAGATACGCAGTATTTT. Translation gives CASSFGSSTDTQYF.

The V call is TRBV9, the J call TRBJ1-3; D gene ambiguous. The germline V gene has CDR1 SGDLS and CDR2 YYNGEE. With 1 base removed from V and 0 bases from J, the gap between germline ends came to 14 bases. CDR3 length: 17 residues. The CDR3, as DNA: TGTGCCAGCAGCGTAATGTCCCCCGCAAGCTCTGGAAACACCATATATTTT. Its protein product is CASSVMSPASSGNTIYF.

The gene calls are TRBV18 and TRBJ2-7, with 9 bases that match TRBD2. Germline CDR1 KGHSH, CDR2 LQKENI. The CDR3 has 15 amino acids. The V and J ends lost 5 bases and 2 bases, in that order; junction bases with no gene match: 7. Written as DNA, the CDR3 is TGTGCCAGCTCATCATGGACTAGCGAGCCCTACGAGCAGTACTTC. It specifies CASSSWTSEPYEQYF.

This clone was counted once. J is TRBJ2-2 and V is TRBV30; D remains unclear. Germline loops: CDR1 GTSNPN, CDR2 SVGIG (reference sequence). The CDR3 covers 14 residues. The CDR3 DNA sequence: TGTGCTTCACATTCAGGACGTAACACCGGGGAGCTGTTTTTT. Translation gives CASHSGRNTGELFF.

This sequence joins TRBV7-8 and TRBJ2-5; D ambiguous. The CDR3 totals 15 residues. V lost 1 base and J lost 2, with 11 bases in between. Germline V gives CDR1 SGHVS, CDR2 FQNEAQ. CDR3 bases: TGTGCCAGCAGCTTAGAGGGCGTGCGACAAGAGACCCAGTACTTC. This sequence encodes CASSLEGVRQETQYF. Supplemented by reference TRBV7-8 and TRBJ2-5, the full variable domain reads GAGVSQSPRYKVAKRGQDVALRCDPISGHVSLFWYQQALGQGPEFLTYFQNEAQLDKSGLPSDRFFAERPEGSVSTLKIQRTQQEDSAVYLCASSLEGVRQETQYFGPGTRLLVL.

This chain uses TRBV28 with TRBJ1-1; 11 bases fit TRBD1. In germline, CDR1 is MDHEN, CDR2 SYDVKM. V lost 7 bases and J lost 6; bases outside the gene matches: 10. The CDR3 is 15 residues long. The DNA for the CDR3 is TGTGCCAGCAATCTCTCGGACAGGGGGCATGCTGAAGCTTTCTTT. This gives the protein CASNLSDRGHAEAFF.

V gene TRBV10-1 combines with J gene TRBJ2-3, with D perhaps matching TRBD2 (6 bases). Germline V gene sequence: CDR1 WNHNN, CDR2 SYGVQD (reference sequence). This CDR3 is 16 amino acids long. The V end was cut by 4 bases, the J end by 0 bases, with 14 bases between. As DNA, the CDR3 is TGCGCCAGCAGTGTTACGGGGAGCGGGAGCACAGATACGCAGTATTTT. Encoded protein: CASSVTGSGSTDTQYF.

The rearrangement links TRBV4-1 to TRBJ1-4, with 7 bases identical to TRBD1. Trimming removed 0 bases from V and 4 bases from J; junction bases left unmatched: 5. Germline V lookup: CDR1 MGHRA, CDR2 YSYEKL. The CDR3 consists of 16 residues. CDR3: CASSQDLTGLNEKLFF. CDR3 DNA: TGCGCCAGCAGCCAAGATTTGACAGGGCTTAATGAAAAACTGTTTTTT.

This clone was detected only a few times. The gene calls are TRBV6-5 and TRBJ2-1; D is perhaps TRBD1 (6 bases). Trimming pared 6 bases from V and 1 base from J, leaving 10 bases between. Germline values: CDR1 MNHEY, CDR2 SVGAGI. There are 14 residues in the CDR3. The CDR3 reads CASRLQGSYNEQFF. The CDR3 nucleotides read TGTGCCAGCAGACTACAGGGATCCTACAATGAGCAGTTCTTC.

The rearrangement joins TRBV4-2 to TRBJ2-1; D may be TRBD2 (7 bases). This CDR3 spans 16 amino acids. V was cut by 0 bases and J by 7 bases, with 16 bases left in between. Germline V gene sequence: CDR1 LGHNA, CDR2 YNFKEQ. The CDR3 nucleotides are TGTGCCAGCAGCCAAGACTGGAGGGGGGGCGTGAATGAGCAGTTCTTC. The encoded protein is CASSQDWRGGVNEQFF.

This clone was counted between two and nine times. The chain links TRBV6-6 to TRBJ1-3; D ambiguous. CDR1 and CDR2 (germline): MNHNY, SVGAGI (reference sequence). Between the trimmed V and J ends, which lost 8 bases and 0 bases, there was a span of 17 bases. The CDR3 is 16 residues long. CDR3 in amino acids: CASAGYVASSGNTIYF. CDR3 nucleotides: TGTGCCAGCGCAGGATACGTCGCTAGCTCTGGAAACACCATATATTTT.

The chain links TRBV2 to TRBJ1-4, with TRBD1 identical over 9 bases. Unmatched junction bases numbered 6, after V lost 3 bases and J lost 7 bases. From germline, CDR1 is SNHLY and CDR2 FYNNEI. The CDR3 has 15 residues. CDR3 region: CASSDPGQGREKLFF. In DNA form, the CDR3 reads TGTGCCAGCAGTGATCCGGGACAGGGTCGTGAAAAACTGTTTTTT.

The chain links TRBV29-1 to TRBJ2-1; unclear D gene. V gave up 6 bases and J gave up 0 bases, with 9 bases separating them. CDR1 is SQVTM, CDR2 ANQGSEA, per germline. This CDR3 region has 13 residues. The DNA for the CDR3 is TGCAGCGTGGCCATTCTCTCCTACAATGAGCAGTTCTTC. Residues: CSVAILSYNEQFF.

CDR3 in amino acids: CASTRTGNLPGELFF. DNA of the CDR3: TGTGCCAGCACCCGGACGGGTAACTTACCCGGGGAGCTGTTTTTT. The V and J genes are TRBV2 and TRBJ2-2; D gene uncertain. CDR1 SNHLY and CDR2 FYNNEI come from the germline V gene. V lost 7 bases and J lost 6, with 18 bases in between. This CDR3 is built from 15 residues.

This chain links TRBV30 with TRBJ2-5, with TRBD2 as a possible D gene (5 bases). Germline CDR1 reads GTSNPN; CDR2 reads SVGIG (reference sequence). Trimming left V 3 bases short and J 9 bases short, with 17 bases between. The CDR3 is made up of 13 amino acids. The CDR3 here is CAWRYEGNLPQYF. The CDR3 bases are TGTGCCTGGAGATATGAGGGTAATCTTCCCCAGTACTTC.